Sequencing of this T cell receptor (beta chain) was carried out in a study of technical replicates of blood from a handful of donors. The CDR3 totals 13 residues. Per the germline V gene, CDR1 is SGHDT and CDR2 is YYEEEE. V lost 2 bases to trimming and J lost 6 bases, with 9 bases between them. Generated by immunoSEQ multiplex PCR, the TCRdb table keeps only in-frame clones and is missing some. The repertoire consists of roughly 79,000 clones, with nearly 97% occurring once and the leading ten covering roughly 0.37%. The clonotype was recovered from a human donor in good health. Source material: T cells isolated from PBMCs. The chain is built from TRBV5-6 and TRBJ2-1; D gene ambiguous. The CDR3 nucleotides are TGTGCCAGCAGCTTTTCGCGTGGCAATGAGCAGTTCTTC. Protein: CASSFSRGNEQFF.